The present T cell receptor (beta chain) was sequenced within a study of OX40 agonist ivuxolimab in advanced cancers. Overall study context: Prior anti-PD-1, anti-PD-L1 or anti-CTLA-4 therapy did not bar entry, and more than 35% had some.

The protocol was immunoSEQ multiplex PCR, while the TCRdb copy is restricted to in-frame clones and leaves out a portion. The sample records about 82,000 clones, roughly 83% being singletons. Germline V gene lookup returns CDR1 SGHTA and CDR2 FQGTGA. The V end was cut by 5 bases, the J end by 6 bases, with 8 bases between. CDR3 length: 11 amino acids. This chain connects TRBV7-3 to TRBJ2-7; D remains unclear. This TCR derives from an adult with an advanced solid tumor such as melanoma, head and neck, liver or kidney cancer. Sequencing used CD4+ or CD8+ T cells sorted from blood, obtained in a trial of the OX40 agonist ivuxolimab. The CDR3 sequence is CASSLLPEQYF. The DNA of the CDR3 is TGTGCCAGCAGCCTTTTGCCCGAGCAGTACTTC.